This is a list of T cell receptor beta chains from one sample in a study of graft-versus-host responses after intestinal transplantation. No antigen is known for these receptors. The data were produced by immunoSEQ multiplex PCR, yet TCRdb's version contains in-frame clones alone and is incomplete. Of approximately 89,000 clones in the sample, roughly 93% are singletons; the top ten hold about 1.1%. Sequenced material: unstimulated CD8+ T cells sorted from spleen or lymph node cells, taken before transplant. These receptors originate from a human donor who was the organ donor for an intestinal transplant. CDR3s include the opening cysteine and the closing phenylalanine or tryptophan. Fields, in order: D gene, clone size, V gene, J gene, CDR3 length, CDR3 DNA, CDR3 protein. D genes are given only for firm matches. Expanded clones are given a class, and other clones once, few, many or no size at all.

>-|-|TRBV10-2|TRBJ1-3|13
TGCGCCAGCAGTGACAGCTCTGGAAACACCATATATTTT
CASSDSSGNTIYF
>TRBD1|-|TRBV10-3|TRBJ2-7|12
TGTGCCATCTCCGACAGGGGGGACGAGCAGTACTTC
CAISDRGDEQYF
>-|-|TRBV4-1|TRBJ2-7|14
TGCGCCAGCAGCCGGCGGGAATTCTGGTACGAGCAGTACTTC
CASSRREFWYEQYF
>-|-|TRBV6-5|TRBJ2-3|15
TGTGCCAGCAGTTACTCTTCAGGGTACACAGATACGCAGTATTTT
CASSYSSGYTDTQYF
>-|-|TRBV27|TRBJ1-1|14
TGTGCCAGCAGTTTATCCGGGTCGTACACTGAAGCTTTCTTT
CASSLSGSYTEAFF
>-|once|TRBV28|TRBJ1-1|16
TGTGCCAGCAGTTCTCGGCGGTATAGCATGAACACTGAAGCTTTCTTT
CASSSRRYSMNTEAFF
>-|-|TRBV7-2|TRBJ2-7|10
TGTGCCAGCAGCACGGGGGAGCAGTACTTC
CASSTGEQYF
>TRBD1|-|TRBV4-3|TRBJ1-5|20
TGCGCCAGCAGCCAAGGAATTTCTGGAACAGGGGCTTATAGCAATCAGCCCCAGCATTTT
CASSQGISGTGAYSNQPQHF
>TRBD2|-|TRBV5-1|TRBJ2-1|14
TGCGCCAGCAAGGGGACTAGCGGATACAATGAGCAGTTCTTC
CASKGTSGYNEQFF
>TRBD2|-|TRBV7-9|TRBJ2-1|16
TGTGCCAGCAGCCACTCAGCTAGCGGGAGAGGCAATGAGCAGTTCTTC
CASSHSASGRGNEQFF
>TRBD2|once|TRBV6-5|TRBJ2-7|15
TGTGCCAGCAGTCGAACAGCGGGGAGCTCCTACGAGCAGTACTTC
CASSRTAGSSYEQYF
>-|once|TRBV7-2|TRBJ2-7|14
TGTGCCAGCAGCTTGGGGCGGGGACCCTACGAGCAGTACTTC
CASSLGRGPYEQYF
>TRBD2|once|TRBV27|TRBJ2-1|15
TGTGCCAGCAGTTTAAGTAGCGGGGGGCCAATCGAGCAGTTCTTC
CASSLSSGGPIEQFF
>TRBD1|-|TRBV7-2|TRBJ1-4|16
TGTGCCAGCAGCTTAGAGACAGGGCGGGCTAATGAAAAACTGTTTTTT
CASSLETGRANEKLFF
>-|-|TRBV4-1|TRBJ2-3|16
TGCGCCAGCACCCGGCGCGCGTTCGTGAGGGCAGATACGCAGTATTTT
CASTRRAFVRADTQYF
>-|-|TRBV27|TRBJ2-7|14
TGTGCCAGCGGTCTGTTAGGGTCCGGGGGCGAGCAGTACTTC
CASGLLGSGGEQYF
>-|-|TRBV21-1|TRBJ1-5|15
TGTGCCAGCAGCAAAGCGCGTGGCAGCTCGGGGCCCCAGCATTTT
CASSKARGSSGPQHF
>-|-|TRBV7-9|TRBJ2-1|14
TGTGCCAGCAGCCCCGTGGGGAGTATGGGTGAGCAGTTCTTC
CASSPVGSMGEQFF
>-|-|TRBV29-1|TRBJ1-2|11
TGCAGCGTTCAGGGGTGGTATGGCTACACCTTC
CSVQGWYGYTF
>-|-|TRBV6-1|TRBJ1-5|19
TGTGCCAGCAGTGAATACGGCCCATGGGGGCCAGGAGGCAATCAGCCCCAGCATTTT
CASSEYGPWGPGGNQPQHF